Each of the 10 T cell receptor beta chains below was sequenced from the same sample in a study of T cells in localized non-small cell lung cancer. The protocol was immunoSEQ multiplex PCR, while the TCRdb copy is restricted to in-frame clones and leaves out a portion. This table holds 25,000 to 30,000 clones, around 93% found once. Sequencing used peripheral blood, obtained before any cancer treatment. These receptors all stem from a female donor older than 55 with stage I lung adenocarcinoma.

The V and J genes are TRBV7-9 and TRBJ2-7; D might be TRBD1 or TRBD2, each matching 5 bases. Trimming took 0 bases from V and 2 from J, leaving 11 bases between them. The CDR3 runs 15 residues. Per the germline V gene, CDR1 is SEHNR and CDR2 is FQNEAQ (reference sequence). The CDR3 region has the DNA TGTGCCAGCAGCTTAGCCGGGGCCCTCACCTACGAGCAGTACTTC. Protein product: CASSLAGALTYEQYF.

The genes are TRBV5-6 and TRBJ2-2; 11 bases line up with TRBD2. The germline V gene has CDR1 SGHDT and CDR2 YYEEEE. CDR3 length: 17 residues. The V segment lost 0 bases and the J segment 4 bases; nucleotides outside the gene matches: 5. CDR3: CASSLVLAGGRTGELFF. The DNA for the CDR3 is TGTGCCAGCAGCTTGGTGCTAGCGGGAGGACGCACCGGGGAGCTGTTTTTT.

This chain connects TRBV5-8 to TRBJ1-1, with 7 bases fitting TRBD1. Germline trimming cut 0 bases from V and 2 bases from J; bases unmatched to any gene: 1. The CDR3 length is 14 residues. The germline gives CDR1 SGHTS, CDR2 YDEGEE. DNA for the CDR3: TGTGCCAGCAGCTTGGACAGGGGTAACACTGAAGCTTTCTTT. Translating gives CASSLDRGNTEAFF.

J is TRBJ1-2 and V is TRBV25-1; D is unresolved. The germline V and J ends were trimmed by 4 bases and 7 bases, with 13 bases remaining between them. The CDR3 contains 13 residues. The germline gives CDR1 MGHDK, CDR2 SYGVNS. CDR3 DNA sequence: TGTGCCAGCAGTGGTCGGGGAAGCGCTGGCTACACCTTC. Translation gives CASSGRGSAGYTF.

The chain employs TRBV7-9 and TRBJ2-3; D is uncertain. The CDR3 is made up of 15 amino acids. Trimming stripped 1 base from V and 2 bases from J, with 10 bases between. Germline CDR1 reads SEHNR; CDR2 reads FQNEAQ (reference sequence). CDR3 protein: CASSLGPAYTDTQYF. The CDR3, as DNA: TGTGCCAGCAGCTTAGGACCAGCCTACACAGATACGCAGTATTTT.

Here the CDR3 DNA reads TGTGCCAGCTCGCTTGACAGGGAGGATACGCAGTATTTT. Its translation: CASSLDREDTQYF. This rearrangement joins TRBV18 to TRBJ2-3, with 7 positions matching TRBD1. The CDR3 loop spans 13 amino acids. CDR1 and CDR2 (germline): KGHSH, LQKENI. V gave up 6 bases and J gave up 6 bases; unmatched junction bases: 6.

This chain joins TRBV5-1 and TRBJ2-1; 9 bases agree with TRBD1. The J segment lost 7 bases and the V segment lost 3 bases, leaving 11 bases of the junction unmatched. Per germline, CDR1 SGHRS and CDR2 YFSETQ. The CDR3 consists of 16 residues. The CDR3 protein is CASSSRPQGAGNEQFF. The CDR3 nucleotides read TGCGCCAGCAGCTCCCGCCCACAGGGGGCAGGGAATGAGCAGTTCTTC.

DNA for the CDR3: TGCGCCAGCAGCCGCCTTAAATCCGGGACTAGCTCGTGGTATGAGCAGTTCTTC. It specifies CASSRLKSGTSSWYEQFF. The chain uses TRBV4-1 and TRBJ2-1; 9 positions match TRBD2. CDR3 size: 18 residues. Germline CDR1 is MGHRA and CDR2 is YSYEKL. V shed 4 bases and J 8 bases; nucleotides not matched to a gene: 18.

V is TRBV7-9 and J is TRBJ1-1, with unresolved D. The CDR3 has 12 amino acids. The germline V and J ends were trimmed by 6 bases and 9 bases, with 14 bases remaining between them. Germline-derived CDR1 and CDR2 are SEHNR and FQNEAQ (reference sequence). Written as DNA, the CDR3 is TGTGCCAGCAGGACGAGAGAGGGTAAAGCTTTCTTT. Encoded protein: CASRTREGKAFF. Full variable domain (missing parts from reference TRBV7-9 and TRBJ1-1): DTGVSQNPRHKITKRGQNVTFRCDPISEHNRLYWYRQTLGQGPEFLTYFQNEAQLEKSRLLSDRFSAERPKGSFSTLEIQRTEQGDSAMYLCASRTREGKAFFGQGTRLTVV.

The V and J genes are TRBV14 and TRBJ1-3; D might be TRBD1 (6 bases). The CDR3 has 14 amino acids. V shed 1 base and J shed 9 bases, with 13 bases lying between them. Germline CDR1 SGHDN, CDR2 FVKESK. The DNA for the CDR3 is TGTGCCAGCAGCCAAGCCTGGGGGGCAAGCACCATATATTTT. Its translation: CASSQAWGASTIYF.